This T cell receptor (beta chain) was captured by sequencing in a study of shared clonotypes between healthy human individuals. Study-wide points: Large sequencing depth failed to make sorted-subset sequencing complete, rarefaction showed.

The table came from immunoSEQ multiplex PCR; TCRdb's copy has only in-frame clones and leaves some out. The repertoire includes approximately 1,000,000 clones, roughly 77% of them detected once, and approximately 0.9% sits in the top ten. The donors were all Caucasian adults (living in Nashville, Tennessee). It was into CD45RA+ naive and CD45RA-negative memory subsets that the CD4+ cells were split. There are 15 residues in the CDR3. Germline CDR1 and CDR2: LNHNV and YYDKDF (reference sequence). Trimming took off 1 base at V and 8 bases at J, with 15 bases between the two ends. Regarding this clone: Its antigen remains unidentified.

The sample comprised memory CD4+ T cells from PBMCs. As for subset: CD45RA-negative fraction. J is TRBJ2-4 and V is TRBV15, with D unclear. The receptor comes from a young man in good health. Some clones in this sample may be carry-over from other donors' samples. CDR3 loop: CATSRVASSWDIQYF. The CDR3, as DNA: TGTGCCACCAGCAGAGTGGCCTCTTCGTGGGACATTCAGTACTTC.